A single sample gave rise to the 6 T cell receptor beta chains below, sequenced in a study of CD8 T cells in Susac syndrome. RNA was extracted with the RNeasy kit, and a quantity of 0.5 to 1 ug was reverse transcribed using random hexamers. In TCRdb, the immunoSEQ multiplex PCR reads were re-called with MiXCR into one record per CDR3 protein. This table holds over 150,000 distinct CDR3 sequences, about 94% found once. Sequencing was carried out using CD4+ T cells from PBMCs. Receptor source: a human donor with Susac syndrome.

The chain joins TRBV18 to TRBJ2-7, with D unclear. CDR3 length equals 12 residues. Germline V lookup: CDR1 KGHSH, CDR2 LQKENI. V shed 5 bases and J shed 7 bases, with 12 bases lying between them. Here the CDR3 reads CASSYTALEQYF. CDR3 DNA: TGTGCCAGCTCATATACAGCCCTGGAGCAGTACTTC. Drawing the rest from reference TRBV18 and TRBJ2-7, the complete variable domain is NAGVMQNPRHLVRRRGQEARLRCSPMKGHSHVYWYRQLPEEGLKFMVYLQKENIIDESGMPKERFSAEFPKEGPSILRIQQVVRGDSAAYFCASSYTALEQYFGPGTRLTVT.

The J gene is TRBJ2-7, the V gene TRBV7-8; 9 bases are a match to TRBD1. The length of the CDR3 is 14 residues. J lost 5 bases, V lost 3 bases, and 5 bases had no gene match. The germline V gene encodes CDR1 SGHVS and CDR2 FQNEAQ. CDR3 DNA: TGTGCCAGCAGCTTGGACAGGGGCCCCCACGAGCAGTACTTC. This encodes CASSLDRGPHEQYF.

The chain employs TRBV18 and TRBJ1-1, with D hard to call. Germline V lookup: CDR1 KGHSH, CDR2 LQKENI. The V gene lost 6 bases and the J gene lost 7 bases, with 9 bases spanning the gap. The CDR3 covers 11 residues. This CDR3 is CASSGPGEAFF. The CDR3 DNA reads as TGTGCCAGCTCCGGGCCCGGTGAAGCTTTCTTT.

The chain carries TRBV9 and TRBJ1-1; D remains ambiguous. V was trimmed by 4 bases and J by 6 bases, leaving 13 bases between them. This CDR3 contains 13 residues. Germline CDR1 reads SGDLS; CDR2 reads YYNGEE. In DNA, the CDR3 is TGTGCCAGCAGCCCAACGGGTTCCTCTGAAGCTTTCTTT. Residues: CASSPTGSSEAFF.

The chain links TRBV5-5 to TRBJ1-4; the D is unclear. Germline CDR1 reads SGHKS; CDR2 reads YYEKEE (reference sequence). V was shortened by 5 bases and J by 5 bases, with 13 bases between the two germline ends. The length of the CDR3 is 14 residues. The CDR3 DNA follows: TGTGCCAGCAGTCAAGTGGCAGGAAATGAAAAACTGTTTTTT. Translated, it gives CASSQVAGNEKLFF.

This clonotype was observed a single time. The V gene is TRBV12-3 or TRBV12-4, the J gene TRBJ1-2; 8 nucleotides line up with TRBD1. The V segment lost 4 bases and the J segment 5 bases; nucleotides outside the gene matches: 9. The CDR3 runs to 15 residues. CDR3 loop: CASSSWDRRAYGYTF. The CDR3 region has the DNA TGTGCCAGCAGTTCCTGGGACAGGAGGGCATATGGCTACACCTTC.